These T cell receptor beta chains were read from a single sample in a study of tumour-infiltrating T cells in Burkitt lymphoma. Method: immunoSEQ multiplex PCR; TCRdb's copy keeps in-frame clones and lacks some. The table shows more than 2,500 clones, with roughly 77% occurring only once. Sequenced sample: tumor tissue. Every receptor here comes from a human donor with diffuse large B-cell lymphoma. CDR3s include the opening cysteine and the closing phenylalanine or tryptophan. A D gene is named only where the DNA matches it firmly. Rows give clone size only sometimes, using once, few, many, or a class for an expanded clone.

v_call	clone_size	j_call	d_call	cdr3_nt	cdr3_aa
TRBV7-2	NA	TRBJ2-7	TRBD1	TGTGCCAGCAGCCCTAATATCGACAGGGGGTACGAGCAGTACTTC	CASSPNIDRGYEQYF
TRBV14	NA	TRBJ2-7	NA	TGTGCCAGCAGGCGAGGCCGATCCAGGGAGCAGTACTTC	CASRRGRSREQYF
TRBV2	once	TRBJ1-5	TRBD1	TGTGCCATTAAAAGACAGGGAGGCAATCAGCCCCAGCATTTT	CAIKRQGGNQPQHF
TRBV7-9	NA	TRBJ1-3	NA	TGTGCCAGCAGCCGACCATACTCTGGAAACACCATATATTTT	CASSRPYSGNTIYF
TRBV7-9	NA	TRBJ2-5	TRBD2	TGTGCCAGCAGCGGGACTAGCGGAGAGACCCAGTACTTC	CASSGTSGETQYF
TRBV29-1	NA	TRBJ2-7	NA	TGCAGCGTTGAAACGACAGGAGCCTACGAGCAGTACTTC	CSVETTGAYEQYF
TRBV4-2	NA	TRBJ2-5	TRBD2	TGTGCCAGCAGCCAACCCCGAGCGGGGGGCGGACAAGAGACCCAGTACTTC	CASSQPRAGGGQETQYF
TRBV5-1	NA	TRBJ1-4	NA	TGCGCCAGCAGCTGGAACACGCCAACTAATGAAAAACTGTTTTTT	CASSWNTPTNEKLFF
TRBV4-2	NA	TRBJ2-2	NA	TGTGCCAGCAGCCAAGACATTTGGCGATGGACCGGGGAGCTGTTTTTT	CASSQDIWRWTGELFF
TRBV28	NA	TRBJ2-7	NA	TGTGCCAGCAGTTTACGCGGCATTGGTTACACCTACGAGCAGTACTTC	CASSLRGIGYTYEQYF
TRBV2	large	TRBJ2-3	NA	TGTGCCATCGTGGGCAGCACAGATACGCAGTATTTT	CAIVGSTDTQYF
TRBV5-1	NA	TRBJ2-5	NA	TGCGCCAGCAGCTTAAAAGGGACCCAAAGGGGGGAGACCCAGTACTTC	CASSLKGTQRGETQYF
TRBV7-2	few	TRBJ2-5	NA	TGTGCCAGCAGCTTCGAGGGTGAGACCCAGTACTTC	CASSFEGETQYF
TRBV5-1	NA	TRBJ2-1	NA	TGCGCCAGCAGTGGAGTGGGGGATGAGCAGTTCTTC	CASSGVGDEQFF
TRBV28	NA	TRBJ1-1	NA	TGTGCCAGCAGCCCCGGGGGGGCGGGGAACACTGAAGCTTTCTTT	CASSPGGAGNTEAFF
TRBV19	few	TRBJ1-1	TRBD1	TGTGCCAGTAGTATCGGACAGGGGTTTGAAGCTTTCTTT	CASSIGQGFEAFF
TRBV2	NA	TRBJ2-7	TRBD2	TGTGCCAGCAGTGAAGGGATACGGCGGGGGGTCTTTTACGAGCAGTACTTC	CASSEGIRRGVFYEQYF
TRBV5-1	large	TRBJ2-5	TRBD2	TGCGCCAGCAGCGGGGGACTAGCGTTAGAGACCCAGTACTTC	CASSGGLALETQYF